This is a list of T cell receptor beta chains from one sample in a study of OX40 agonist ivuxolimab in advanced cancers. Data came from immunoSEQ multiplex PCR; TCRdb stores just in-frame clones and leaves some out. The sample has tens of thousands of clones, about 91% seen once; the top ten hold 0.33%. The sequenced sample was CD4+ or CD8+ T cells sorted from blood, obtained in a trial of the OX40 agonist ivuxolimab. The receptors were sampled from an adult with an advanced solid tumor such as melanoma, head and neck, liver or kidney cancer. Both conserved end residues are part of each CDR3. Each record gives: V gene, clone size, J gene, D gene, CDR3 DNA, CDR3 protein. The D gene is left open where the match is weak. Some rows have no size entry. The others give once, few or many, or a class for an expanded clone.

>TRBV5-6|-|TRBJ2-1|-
TGTGCCAGCTTTTCCTTTTTCCCTTTGTCCTACAATGAGCAGTTCTTC
CASFSFFPLSYNEQFF
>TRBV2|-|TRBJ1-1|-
TGTGCCAGCCAGAATGTAGGGGCCGGTGAAGCTTTCTTT
CASQNVGAGEAFF
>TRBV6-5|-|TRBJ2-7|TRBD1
TGTGCCAGCAGGACCTCCGGGACAGGTGCTTACGAGCAGTACTTC
CASRTSGTGAYEQYF
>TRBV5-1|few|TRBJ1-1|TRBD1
TGCGCCAGCAGCACCCGACAGGGGGTAAAAAAGGCTTTCTTT
CASSTRQGVKKAFF
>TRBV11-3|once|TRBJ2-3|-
TGTGCCAGCAGCTTAGAGGTTCCAGATACGCAGTATTTT
CASSLEVPDTQYF
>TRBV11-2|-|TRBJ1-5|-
TGTGCCAGCAGCTTAGTGGCAGGACCCCAGCCCCAGCATTTT
CASSLVAGPQPQHF
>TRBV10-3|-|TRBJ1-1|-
TGTGCCATCAGCGACTCCCTCCGGGGTAGAAACACTGAAGCTTTCTTT
CAISDSLRGRNTEAFF
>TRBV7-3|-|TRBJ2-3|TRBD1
TGTGCCAGCAGCTCCTCCGGGACAGGGTCAGATACGCAGTATTTT
CASSSSGTGSDTQYF
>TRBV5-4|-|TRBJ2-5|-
TGTGCCAGCAGCCCCACGGGGGTGATAGGAGAGACCCAGTACTTC
CASSPTGVIGETQYF
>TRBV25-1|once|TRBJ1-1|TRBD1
TGTGCCAGCAGGCAGACAGGGATATTGAACACTGAAGCTTTCTTT
CASRQTGILNTEAFF
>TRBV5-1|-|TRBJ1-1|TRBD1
TGCGCCAGCAGCTTGGTCCAGGGGGGAAACACTGAAGCTTTCTTT
CASSLVQGGNTEAFF
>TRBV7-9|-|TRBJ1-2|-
TGTGCCAGCAGCTTAGAGGGGGTCGGGTATGGCTACACCTTC
CASSLEGVGYGYTF
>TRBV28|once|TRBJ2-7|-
TGTGCCAGCAGTCCACGGTTGAAGGGCGAGCAGTACTTC
CASSPRLKGEQYF
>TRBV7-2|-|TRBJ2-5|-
TGTGCCAGCCGGACCAGGGAGACCCAGTACTTC
CASRTRETQYF
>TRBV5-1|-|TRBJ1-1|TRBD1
TGCGCCAGCAGGGGACAGTTGAACACTGAAGCTTTCTTT
CASRGQLNTEAFF
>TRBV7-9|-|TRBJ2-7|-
TGTGCCAGCAGCTTAGGGCTAAGCTCCTACGAGCAGTACTTC
CASSLGLSSYEQYF
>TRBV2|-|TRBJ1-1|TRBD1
TGTGCCAGCAGCCAGGGGGAGAACACTGAAGCTTTCTTT
CASSQGENTEAFF
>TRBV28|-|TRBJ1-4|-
TGTGCCAGCAGTCCTCCGATACAAAAACTGTTTTTT
CASSPPIQKLFF
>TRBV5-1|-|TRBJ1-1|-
TGCGCCAGCAGCCCTACCGGATACACTGAAGCTTTCTTT
CASSPTGYTEAFF
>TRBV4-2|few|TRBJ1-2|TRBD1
TGTGCCAGCAGCCTTGGGACAGGGGTCGGCTACACCTTC
CASSLGTGVGYTF
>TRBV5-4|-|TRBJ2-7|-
TGTGCCAGCAGCTTGGATTTCCTGGGCAGCTCCTACGAGCAGTACTTC
CASSLDFLGSSYEQYF
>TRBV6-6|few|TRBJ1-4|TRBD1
TGTGCCAGCAGCCGGGACAGGGGAGGTTTTAATGAAAAACTGTTTTTT
CASSRDRGGFNEKLFF
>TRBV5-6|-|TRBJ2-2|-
TGTGCCAGCAGCTTAAAGTCCGACTCATACACCGGGGAGCTGTTTTTT
CASSLKSDSYTGELFF
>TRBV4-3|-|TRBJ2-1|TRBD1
TGCGCCAGCAGCCAAGATTCTAGGACAGGGGACTACAATGAGCAGTTCTTC
CASSQDSRTGDYNEQFF
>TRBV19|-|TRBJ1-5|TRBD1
TGTGCCAGTAGGAAGACAGGGATAGGCTATCAGCCCCAGCATTTT
CASRKTGIGYQPQHF
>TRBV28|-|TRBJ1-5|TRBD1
TGTGCCAGCAGACACTGGACAGGGGGCGCGGGGATAAGCAATCAGCCCCAGCATTTT
CASRHWTGGAGISNQPQHF
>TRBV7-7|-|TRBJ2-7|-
TGTGCTAGCAGCGCAAAAGGCTTGACCTACGAGCAGTACTTC
CASSAKGLTYEQYF
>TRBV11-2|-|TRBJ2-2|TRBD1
TGTGCCAGCAGGATCGGACAGGCGAACACCGGGGAGCTGTTTTTT
CASRIGQANTGELFF
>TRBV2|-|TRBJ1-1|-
TGTGCCAGCACCCAAGCGGCAGCCAATACTGGGCCTGAAGCTTTCTTT
CASTQAAANTGPEAFF
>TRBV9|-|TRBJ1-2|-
TGTGCCAGCAGCGTAGAAGTGACAGGAGGGAATAACTATGGCTACACCTTC
CASSVEVTGGNNYGYTF